These T cell receptor beta chains were read from a single sample in a study of post-analysis software for immune sequencing data. MiXCR, run by TCRdb on the PCR reads, gives a single entry per CDR3 protein. Altogether about 560,000 distinct CDR3 sequences are present, roughly two fifths being singletons, with the ten largest covering about 1.8%. The specimen sequenced was blood. Every receptor here comes from a girl aged 5-17 years with multiple sclerosis. Both conserved end residues are part of each CDR3. D genes are given only for firm matches. Clone size is shown for a subset of rows, as once, few, many or a class of expanded clone.

clone_size,v_call,j_call,d_call,cdr3_aa,cdr3_nt
-,TRBV6-4,TRBJ2-3,TRBD2,CASSSRTSGGSDTQYF,TGTGCCAGCAGTTCCAGGACTAGCGGGGGGTCAGATACGCAGTATTTT
few,TRBV28,TRBJ2-7,TRBD2,CATVAGVIYEQYF,TGTGCCACCGTAGCGGGAGTAATATACGAGCAGTACTTC
-,TRBV6-5,TRBJ2-5,-,CASSSTGDGETQYF,TGTGCCAGCAGTTCCACAGGAGACGGAGAGACCCAGTACTTC
-,TRBV5-6,TRBJ2-3,-,CASSFLAAPTDTQYF,TGTGCCAGCAGCTTTCTAGCTGCCCCCACAGATACGCAGTATTTT
-,TRBV7-2,TRBJ2-1,-,CASTTPGPNNEQFF,TGTGCCAGCACCACACCCGGACCCAACAATGAGCAGTTCTTC
-,TRBV12-3/TRBV12-4,TRBJ2-5,-,CASTTSGPRETQYF,TGTGCCAGCACCACCTCAGGCCCCCGAGAGACCCAGTACTTC
-,TRBV12-3/TRBV12-4,TRBJ1-2,TRBD1,CASSLVFNRGRFAGYTF,TGTGCCAGCAGTTTAGTGTTTAACAGGGGGAGATTTGCTGGCTACACCTTC
few,TRBV15,TRBJ2-1,-,CATSRQVSEGDPWNEQFF,TGTGCCACCAGCCGTCAGGTTTCTGAGGGGGACCCCTGGAATGAGCAGTTCTTC
many,TRBV12-3/TRBV12-4,TRBJ2-7,-,CASSLARYEQYF,TGTGCCAGCAGCTTAGCCCGCTACGAGCAGTACTTC
-,TRBV5-1,TRBJ1-1,-,CASSLDWGAGTEAFF,TGCGCCAGCAGCTTGGATTGGGGCGCAGGCACTGAAGCTTTCTTT
-,TRBV3-1,TRBJ2-3,-,CASSGTSPATSTDTQYF,TGTGCCAGCAGCGGGACTTCGCCAGCTACTAGCACAGATACGCAGTATTTT
-,TRBV30,TRBJ2-1,-,CAWSPRGLYNEQFF,TGTGCCTGGAGTCCCAGGGGTTTATACAATGAGCAGTTCTTC
-,TRBV11-2,TRBJ2-4,-,CASSLVRQVGEQYF,TGTGCCAGCAGCTTAGTTCGCCAGGTGGGGGAGCAGTACTTC
-,TRBV10-3,TRBJ2-7,-,CAISESIRGGRFYEQYF,TGTGCCATCAGTGAGTCAATTAGGGGGGGCAGATTCTACGAGCAGTACTTC
few,TRBV20-1,TRBJ2-3,TRBD2,CSAWTSETRDDTQYF,TGCAGTGCTTGGACTAGCGAGACTCGCGACGATACGCAGTATTTT
-,TRBV12-3/TRBV12-4,TRBJ2-1,TRBD2,CASRRTSGGLGNEQFF,TGTGCCAGCAGAAGGACTAGCGGGGGCCTGGGAAATGAGCAGTTCTTC
few,TRBV6-5,TRBJ2-1,TRBD2,CASSIAGNYNEQFF,TGTGCCAGCAGCATAGCGGGGAACTACAATGAGCAGTTCTTC
-,TRBV6-5,TRBJ2-5,TRBD2,CASSSLSGGQETQYF,TGTGCCAGCAGTTCCTTAAGCGGGGGGCAAGAGACCCAGTACTTC
-,TRBV30,TRBJ2-7,-,CAWALAGGSYKQYF,TGTGCCTGGGCTTTGGCAGGGGGGTCCTACAAGCAGTACTTC
-,TRBV7-2,TRBJ2-1,TRBD2,CASSLEASGYNEQFF,TGTGCCAGCAGCTTAGAGGCTAGCGGGTACAATGAGCAGTTCTTC
few,TRBV6-5,TRBJ1-2,-,CASSPPGRVYGYTF,TGTGCCAGCAGCCCACCAGGGAGGGTGTATGGCTACACCTTC
-,TRBV7-2,TRBJ2-1,-,CASRQPPGALNEQFF,TGTGCCAGCAGACAACCCCCAGGAGCCCTCAATGAGCAGTTCTTC
many,TRBV7-9,TRBJ2-5,-,CASSLLEQTQYF,TGTGCCAGCAGCTTATTAGAGCAGACCCAGTACTTC